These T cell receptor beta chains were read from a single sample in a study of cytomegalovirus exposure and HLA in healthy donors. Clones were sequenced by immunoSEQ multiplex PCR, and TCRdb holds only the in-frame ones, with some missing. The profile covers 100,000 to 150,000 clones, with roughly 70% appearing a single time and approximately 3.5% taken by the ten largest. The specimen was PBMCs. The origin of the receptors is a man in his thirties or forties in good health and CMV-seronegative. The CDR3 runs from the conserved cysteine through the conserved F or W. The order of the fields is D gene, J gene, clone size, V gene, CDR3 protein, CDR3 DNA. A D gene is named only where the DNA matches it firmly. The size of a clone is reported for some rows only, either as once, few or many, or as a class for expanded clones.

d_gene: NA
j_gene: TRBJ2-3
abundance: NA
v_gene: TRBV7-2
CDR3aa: CASSSGSDTQYF
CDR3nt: TGTGCCAGCAGCTCCGGGTCAGATACGCAGTATTTT

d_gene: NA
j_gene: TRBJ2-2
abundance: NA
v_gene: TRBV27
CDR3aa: CASSLPSSGTGELFF
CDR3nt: TGTGCCAGCAGTTTACCCTCCAGCGGGACCGGGGAGCTGTTTTTT

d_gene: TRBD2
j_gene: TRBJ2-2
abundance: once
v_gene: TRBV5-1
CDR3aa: CASSLILAGNTGELFF
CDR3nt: TGCGCCAGCAGCTTGATCCTAGCGGGGAACACCGGGGAGCTGTTTTTT

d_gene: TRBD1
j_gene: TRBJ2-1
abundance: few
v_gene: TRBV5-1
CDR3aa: CASSRPSTGFDEQFF
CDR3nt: TGCGCCAGCAGCCGGCCTTCGACAGGGTTTGATGAGCAGTTCTTC

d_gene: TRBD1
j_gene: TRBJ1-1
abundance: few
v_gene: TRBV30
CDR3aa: CAWLRQGNTEAFF
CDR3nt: TGTGCCTGGTTACGACAGGGCAACACTGAAGCTTTCTTT

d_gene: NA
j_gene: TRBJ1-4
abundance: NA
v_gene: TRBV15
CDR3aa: CATSRRAGATNEKLFF
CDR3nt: TGTGCCACCAGCAGGCGGGCAGGAGCAACTAATGAAAAACTGTTTTTT

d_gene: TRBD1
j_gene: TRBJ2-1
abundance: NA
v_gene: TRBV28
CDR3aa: CASTMGTGGDEQFF
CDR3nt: TGTGCCAGCACAATGGGGACAGGGGGCGATGAGCAGTTCTTC

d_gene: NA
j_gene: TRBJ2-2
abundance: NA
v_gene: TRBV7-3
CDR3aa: CASSLSEGAGELFF
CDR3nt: TGTGCCAGCAGCTTATCCGAGGGTGCCGGGGAGCTGTTTTTT

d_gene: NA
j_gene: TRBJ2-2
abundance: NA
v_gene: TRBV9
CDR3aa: CASSVVGHPLNTGELFF
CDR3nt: TGTGCCAGCAGCGTAGTGGGACACCCCCTGAACACCGGGGAGCTGTTTTTT

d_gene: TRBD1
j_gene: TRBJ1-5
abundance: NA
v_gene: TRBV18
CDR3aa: CASSPGQGGNQPQHF
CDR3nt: TGTGCCAGCTCACCGGGACAGGGTGGCAATCAGCCCCAGCATTTT

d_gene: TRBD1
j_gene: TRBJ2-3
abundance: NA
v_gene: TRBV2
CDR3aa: CASSWTGGTDTQYF
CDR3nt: TGTGCCAGCAGTTGGACAGGGGGCACAGATACGCAGTATTTT

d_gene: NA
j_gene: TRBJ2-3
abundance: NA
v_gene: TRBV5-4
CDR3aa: CATLRGRGASTDTQYF
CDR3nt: TGTGCCACCCTTAGGGGGAGGGGTGCTAGCACAGATACGCAGTATTTT

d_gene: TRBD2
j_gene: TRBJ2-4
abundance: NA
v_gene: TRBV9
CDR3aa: CASSSRTSGGAKNIQYF
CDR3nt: TGTGCCAGCAGCTCTCGGACTAGCGGGGGGGCCAAAAACATTCAGTACTTC

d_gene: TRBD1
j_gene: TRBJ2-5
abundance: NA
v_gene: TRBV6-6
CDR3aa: CASRDSLGQGETQYF
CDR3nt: TGTGCCAGCAGAGACTCCCTGGGACAGGGGGAGACCCAGTACTTC

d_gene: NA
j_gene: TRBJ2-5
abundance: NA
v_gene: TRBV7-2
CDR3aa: CASSFDRPETQYF
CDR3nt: TGTGCCAGCAGCTTCGACAGGCCGGAGACCCAGTACTTC

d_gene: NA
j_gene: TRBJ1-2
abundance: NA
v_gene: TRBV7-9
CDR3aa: CSSSAMPRITGNYGYTF
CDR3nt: TGTTCCAGCAGCGCGATGCCCCGGATCACGGGGAACTATGGCTACACCTTC

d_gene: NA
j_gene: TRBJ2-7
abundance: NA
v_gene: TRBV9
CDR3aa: CASSVQGGRGYEQYF
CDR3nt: TGTGCCAGCAGCGTTCAGGGGGGTAGGGGTTACGAGCAGTACTTC

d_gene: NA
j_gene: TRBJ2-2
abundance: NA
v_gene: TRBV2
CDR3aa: CASSELRGAEDTGELFF
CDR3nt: TGTGCCAGCAGTGAACTTCGGGGGGCTGAGGACACCGGGGAGCTGTTTTTT

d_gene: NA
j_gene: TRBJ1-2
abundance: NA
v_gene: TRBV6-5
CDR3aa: CATRRGSEGYTF
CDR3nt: TGTGCCACCCGTCGGGGTTCGGAGGGCTACACCTTC

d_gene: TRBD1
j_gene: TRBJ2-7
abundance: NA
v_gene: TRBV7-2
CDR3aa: CASSSRQGSSYEQYF
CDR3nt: TGTGCCAGCAGCTCAAGACAGGGGAGTTCCTACGAGCAGTACTTC

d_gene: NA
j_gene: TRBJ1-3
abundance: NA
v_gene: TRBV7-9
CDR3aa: CASSPNPGGGNTIYF
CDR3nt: TGTGCCAGCAGCCCCAACCCCGGGGGGGGAAACACCATATATTTT

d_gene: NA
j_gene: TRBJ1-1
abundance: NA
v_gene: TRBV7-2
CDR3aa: CASSWQGKTEAFF
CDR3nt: TGTGCCAGCAGCTGGCAGGGGAAGACTGAAGCTTTCTTT

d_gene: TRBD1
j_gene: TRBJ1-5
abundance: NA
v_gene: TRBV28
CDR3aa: CALGTGSGQPQHF
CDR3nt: TGTGCCCTTGGGACAGGTTCGGGTCAGCCCCAGCATTTT

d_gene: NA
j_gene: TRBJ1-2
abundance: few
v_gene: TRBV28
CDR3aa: CASSPNLGAYGYTF
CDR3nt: TGTGCCAGCAGTCCTAACCTGGGGGCCTATGGCTACACCTTC

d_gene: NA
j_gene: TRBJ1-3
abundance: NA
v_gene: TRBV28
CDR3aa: CASHGGLGNTIYF
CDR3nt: TGTGCCAGCCACGGGGGGCTCGGAAACACCATATATTTT

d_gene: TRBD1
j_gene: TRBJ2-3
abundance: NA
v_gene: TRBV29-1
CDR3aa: CSVGGGTGAGTDTQYF
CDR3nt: TGCAGCGTTGGAGGGGGAACAGGGGCGGGCACAGATACGCAGTATTTT

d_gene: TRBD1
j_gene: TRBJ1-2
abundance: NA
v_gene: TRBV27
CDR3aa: CASSSLTGQGVGYTF
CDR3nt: TGTGCCAGCAGTTCCCTGACGGGACAGGGGGTTGGCTACACCTTC

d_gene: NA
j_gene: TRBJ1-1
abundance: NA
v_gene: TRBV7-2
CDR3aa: CASSPSWGQGTEAFF
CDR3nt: TGTGCCAGCAGCCCTAGTTGGGGGCAGGGCACTGAAGCTTTCTTT

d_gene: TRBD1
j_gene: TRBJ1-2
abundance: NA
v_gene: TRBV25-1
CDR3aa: CASSEQGDYGYTF
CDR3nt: TGTGCCAGCAGTGAACAGGGGGACTATGGCTACACCTTC

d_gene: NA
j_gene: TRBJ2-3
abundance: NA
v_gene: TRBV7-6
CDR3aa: CASSLGAGFTDTQYF
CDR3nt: TGTGCCAGCAGCTTAGGGGCAGGGTTCACAGATACGCAGTATTTT

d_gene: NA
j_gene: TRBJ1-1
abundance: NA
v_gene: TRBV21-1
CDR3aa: CASSKGGHRGNTEAFF
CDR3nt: TGTGCCAGCAGCAAAGGGGGACACCGAGGGAACACTGAAGCTTTCTTT

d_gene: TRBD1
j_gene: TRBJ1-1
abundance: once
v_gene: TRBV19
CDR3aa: CAIKPGTGLTEAFF
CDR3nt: TGTGCCATCAAACCCGGGACAGGACTCACTGAAGCTTTCTTT

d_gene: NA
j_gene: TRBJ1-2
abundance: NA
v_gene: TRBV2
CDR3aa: CASSLTRANYGYTF
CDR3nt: TGTGCCAGCAGTTTAACACGTGCTAACTATGGCTACACCTTC

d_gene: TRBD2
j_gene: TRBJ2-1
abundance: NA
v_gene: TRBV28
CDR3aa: CASSYSSSGEYNEQFF
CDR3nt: TGTGCCAGCAGTTACAGCTCTAGCGGGGAGTACAATGAGCAGTTCTTC

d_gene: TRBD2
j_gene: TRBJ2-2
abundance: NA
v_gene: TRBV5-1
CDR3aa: CASSPPTGGGVNTGELFF
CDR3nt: TGCGCCAGCAGCCCACCAACCGGCGGGGGGGTGAACACCGGGGAGCTGTTTTTT

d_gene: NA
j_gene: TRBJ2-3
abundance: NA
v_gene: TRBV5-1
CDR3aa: CASSLWGGGTDTQYF
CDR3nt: TGCGCCAGCAGCCTGTGGGGGGGCGGCACAGATACGCAGTATTTT

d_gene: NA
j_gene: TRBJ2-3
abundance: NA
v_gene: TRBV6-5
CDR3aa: CASSYSRAGRTDTQYF
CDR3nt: TGTGCCAGCAGTTACTCGAGGGCAGGACGCACAGATACGCAGTATTTT

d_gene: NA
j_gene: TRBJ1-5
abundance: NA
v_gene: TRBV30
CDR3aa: CAWSVILGDQPQHF
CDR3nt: TGTGCCTGGAGTGTAATTCTCGGGGATCAGCCCCAGCATTTT

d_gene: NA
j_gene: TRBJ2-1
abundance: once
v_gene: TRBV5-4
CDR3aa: CASSSKGRSSYNEQFF
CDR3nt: TGTGCCAGCAGCTCGAAGGGGCGAAGCTCCTACAATGAGCAGTTCTTC

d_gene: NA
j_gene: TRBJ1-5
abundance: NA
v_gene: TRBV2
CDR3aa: CASSAIQGLLSNQPQHF
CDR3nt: TGTGCCAGCAGTGCCATACAGGGTCTCCTCAGCAATCAGCCCCAGCATTTT

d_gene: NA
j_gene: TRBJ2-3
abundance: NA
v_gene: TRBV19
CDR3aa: CASRQDRFTDTQYF
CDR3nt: TGTGCCAGTAGGCAGGACAGATTCACAGATACGCAGTATTTT

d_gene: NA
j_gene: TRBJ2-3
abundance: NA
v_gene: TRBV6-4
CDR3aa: CASSAGGGDTQYF
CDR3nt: TGTGCCAGCAGTGCCGGGGGAGGAGATACGCAGTATTTT

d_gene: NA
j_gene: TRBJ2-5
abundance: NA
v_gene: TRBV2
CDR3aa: CASTIRETQYF
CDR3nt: TGTGCCAGCACTATTCGGGAGACCCAGTACTTC

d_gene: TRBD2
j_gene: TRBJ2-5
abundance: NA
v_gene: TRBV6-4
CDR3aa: CASSDPGGLGTQYF
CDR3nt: TGTGCCAGCAGCGATCCGGGGGGGTTGGGGACCCAGTACTTC

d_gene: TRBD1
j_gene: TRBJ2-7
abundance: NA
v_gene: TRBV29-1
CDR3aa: CSVLRGLGYEQYF
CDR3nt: TGCAGCGTACTCAGGGGGCTCGGTTACGAGCAGTACTTC

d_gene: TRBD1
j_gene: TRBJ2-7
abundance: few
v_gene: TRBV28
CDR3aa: CASSFVQGADEQYF
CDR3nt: TGTGCCAGCAGTTTTGTTCAGGGGGCCGACGAGCAGTACTTC

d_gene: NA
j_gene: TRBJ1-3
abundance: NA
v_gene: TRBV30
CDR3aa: CACRVNGNTIYF
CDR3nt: TGTGCCTGTAGAGTAAATGGAAACACCATATATTTT

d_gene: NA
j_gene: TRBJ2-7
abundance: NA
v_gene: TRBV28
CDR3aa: CASSLRTPRYEQYF
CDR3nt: TGTGCCAGCAGTTTACGTACACCCCGCTACGAGCAGTACTTC

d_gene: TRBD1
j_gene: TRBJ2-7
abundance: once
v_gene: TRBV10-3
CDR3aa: CAISATGGYERYF
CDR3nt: TGTGCCATCAGTGCGACAGGGGGCTACGAGCGGTACTTC

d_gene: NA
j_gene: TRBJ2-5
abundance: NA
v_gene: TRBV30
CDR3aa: CAWSVLRGQETQYF
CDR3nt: TGTGCCTGGAGTGTACTACGGGGACAAGAGACCCAGTACTTC

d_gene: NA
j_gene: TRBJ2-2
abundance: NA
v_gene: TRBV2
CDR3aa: CASSGRGSNTGELFF
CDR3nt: TGTGCCAGCAGTGGGAGGGGATCGAACACCGGGGAGCTGTTTTTT

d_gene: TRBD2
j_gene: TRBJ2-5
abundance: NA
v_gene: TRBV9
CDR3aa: CASSISGGTPGETQYF
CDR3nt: TGTGCCAGCAGCATTAGCGGGGGGACTCCCGGGGAGACCCAGTACTTC

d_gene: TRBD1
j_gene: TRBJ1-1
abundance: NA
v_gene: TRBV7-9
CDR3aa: CASSFYVGQGTEAFF
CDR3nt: TGTGCCAGCAGCTTTTACGTCGGACAGGGCACTGAAGCTTTCTTT

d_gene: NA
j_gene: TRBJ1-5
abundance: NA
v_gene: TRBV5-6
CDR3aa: CASSLSGYQPQHF
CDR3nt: TGTGCCAGCAGCTTGTCAGGGTATCAGCCCCAGCATTTT

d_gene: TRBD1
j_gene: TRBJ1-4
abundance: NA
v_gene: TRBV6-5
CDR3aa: CASSGDSQNEKLFF
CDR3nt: TGTGCCAGCAGTGGGGACAGCCAAAATGAAAAACTGTTTTTT

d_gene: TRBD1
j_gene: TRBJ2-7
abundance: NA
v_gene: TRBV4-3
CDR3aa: CASSQPIRQGYEQYF
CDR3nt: TGCGCCAGCAGCCAACCAATTAGACAGGGCTACGAGCAGTACTTC

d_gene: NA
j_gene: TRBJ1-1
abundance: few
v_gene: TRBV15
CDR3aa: CATSGAVWGNTEAFF
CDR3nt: TGTGCCACCAGCGGGGCCGTTTGGGGGAACACTGAAGCTTTCTTT

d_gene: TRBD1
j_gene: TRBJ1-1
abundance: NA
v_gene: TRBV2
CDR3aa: CASSSETGVDTEAFF
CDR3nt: TGTGCCAGCAGTTCTGAAACAGGGGTGGACACTGAAGCTTTCTTT

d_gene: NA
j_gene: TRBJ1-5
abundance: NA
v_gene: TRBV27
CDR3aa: CASSLSQEGQPQHF
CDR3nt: TGTGCCAGCAGTTTGTCCCAGGAAGGCCAGCCCCAGCATTTT